Presented here are 24 T cell receptor beta chains from one specimen sequenced in a study of shared clonotypes between healthy human individuals. The repertoire was sequenced with immunoSEQ multiplex PCR; TCRdb's copy has only in-frame clones and lacks some. The table lists more than 850,000 clones, 78% of them singletons. Sequenced sample: memory CD4+ T cells from PBMCs. As to subset: CD45RA-negative fraction. Every receptor here comes from a man younger than 35 in good health. Some clones in this sample may be carry-over from other donors' samples.

The V gene is TRBV28, the J gene TRBJ2-7, with 14 bases that match TRBD2. Germline values: CDR1 MDHEN, CDR2 SYDVKM. The CDR3 sequence is 15 residues long. V lost 2 bases to trimming and J lost 7 bases; unmatched junction nucleotides: 4. The CDR3 here is CASSLGLAGGREQYF. The CDR3 DNA is TGTGCCAGCAGTTTAGGACTAGCGGGAGGACGGGAGCAGTACTTC.

This rearrangement joins TRBV30 to TRBJ1-3, with 7 bases lining up with TRBD1. The CDR3 has 14 residues. Losses at the gene ends were 6 bases for V and 1 base for J; bases not matched to a gene: 6. Germline CDR1 is GTSNPN and CDR2 is SVGIG (reference sequence). CDR3 amino acids: CACHRGGSGNTIYF. CDR3 DNA sequence: TGTGCCTGTCACAGGGGAGGGTCTGGAAACACCATATATTTT.

Notes on this clone: Other nucleotide sequences from this sample produce the same CDR3. The V call is TRBV5-4, the J call TRBJ2-1; TRBD1 aligns across 10 bases. The V gene end was trimmed by 0 bases and the J gene end by 2 bases; junction bases not matched to a gene: 2. There are 16 residues in the CDR3. Germline lookup yields CDR1 SGHNT and CDR2 YYREEE (reference sequence). CDR3 amino acids: CASSLAGQGAYNEQFF. CDR3 sequence (DNA): TGTGCCAGCAGCTTGGCCGGACAGGGGGCCTACAATGAGCAGTTCTTC.

The V gene is TRBV7-2, the J gene TRBJ2-5; 10 bases align to TRBD2. The V and J ends lost 1 base and 5 bases, in that order; junction bases with no gene match: 7. Per the germline V gene, CDR1 is SGHTA and CDR2 is FQGNSA. The CDR3 length is 16 residues. CDR3 sequence (DNA): TGTGCCAGCAGCTTAGGTTCAGCGGGAGGGGGGGAGACCCAGTACTTC. Amino acids: CASSLGSAGGGETQYF.

The chain carries TRBV5-1 and TRBJ1-1; 8 bases match TRBD1. CDR1 and CDR2 from the germline V gene are SGHRS and YFSETQ. The CDR3 is 14 amino acids. With V trimmed by 3 bases and J by 8 bases, 9 bases remained unmatched. CDR3 protein: CASSSGQGDAEAFF. In nucleotides, the CDR3 is TGCGCCAGCAGCTCTGGACAGGGCGATGCCGAAGCTTTCTTT. Together with reference TRBV5-1 and TRBJ1-1, the CDR3 gives the full variable domain: KAGVTQTPRYLIKTRGQQVTLSCSPISGHRSVSWYQQTPGQGLQFLFEYFSETQRNKGNFPGRFSGRQFSNSRSEMNVSTLELGDSALYLCASSSGQGDAEAFFGQGTRLTVV.

CDR3 residues: CASSLAITSVQETQYF. Here the CDR3 DNA reads TGCGCCAGCAGCTTGGCCATCACTAGCGTCCAAGAGACCCAGTACTTC. The rearrangement links TRBV5-1 to TRBJ2-5, with 7 positions matching TRBD2. J gave up 1 base and V 0 bases, and 6 bases lay outside the gene matches. CDR1 is SGHRS and CDR2 is YFSETQ in the germline V gene. This CDR3 region has 16 residues. The full variable domain, in which reference TRBV5-1 and TRBJ2-5 provide the parts outside the CDR3, is KAGVTQTPRYLIKTRGQQVTLSCSPISGHRSVSWYQQTPGQGLQFLFEYFSETQRNKGNFPGRFSGRQFSNSRSEMNVSTLELGDSALYLCASSLAITSVQETQYFGPGTRLLVL.

This rearrangement joins TRBV28 to TRBJ1-1; weak D call: TRBD1 (6 bases). Germline CDR1 reads MDHEN; CDR2 reads SYDVKM. Deletions cut 7 bases from V and 6 bases from J, with 15 bases between. This CDR3 has 13 amino acids. The CDR3, as DNA: TGTGCCAGCAACAGGGAATTAGGCGCTGAAGCTTTCTTT. This encodes CASNRELGAEAFF.

This chain uses TRBV9 with TRBJ1-3, with D possibly TRBD1 on 5 matching bases. CDR1 is SGDLS, CDR2 YYNGEE, per germline. V was clipped by 0 bases and J by 3 bases, with 10 bases between them. This CDR3 contains 15 residues. CDR3 protein: CASSVGQGLGNTIYF. The CDR3 DNA is TGTGCCAGCAGCGTAGGCCAGGGACTTGGAAACACCATATATTTT.

This clone was observed a single time. The genes are TRBV6-4 and TRBJ2-7; a possible D gene is TRBD2 (5 bases). The V end was cut by 10 bases, the J end by 2 bases, with 12 bases between. The germline gives CDR1 MRHNA, CDR2 SNTAGT. CDR3 length: 12 residues. In DNA form, the CDR3 reads TGTGCCACCAGGTTGCGGGCCTACGAGCAGTACTTC. This translates into CATRLRAYEQYF.

The rearrangement links TRBV7-3 to TRBJ2-7; 7 nucleotides agree with TRBD1. CDR1 and CDR2 from the germline V gene are SGHTA and FQGTGA. V lost 2 bases and J lost 4; bases outside the gene matches: 11. The CDR3 is 16 amino acids. The CDR3, as DNA: TGTGCCAGCAGCTTAGGTCGACAGGGCTCTCCGTACGAGCAGTACTTC. It yields the protein CASSLGRQGSPYEQYF.

V is TRBV28 and J is TRBJ1-1; perhaps TRBD1 as D (6 bases). The germline V gene has CDR1 MDHEN and CDR2 SYDVKM. Between the trimmed V and J ends, which lost 5 bases and 11 bases, there was a span of 18 bases. This CDR3 contains 13 residues. The CDR3 DNA follows: TGTGCCAGCAGTCCCTCGGGGGGCTCGGTGGCTTTCTTT. This encodes CASSPSGGSVAFF.

The CDR3 spells CASRAPGVKRNEQFF. The CDR3 region has the DNA TGTGCCAGCAGGGCCCCGGGGGTCAAAAGGAATGAGCAGTTCTTC. V usage is TRBV11-2 and J usage is TRBJ2-1; possible D gene TRBD2, 6 bases. Germline V gives CDR1 SGHAT, CDR2 FQNNGV. Trimming removed 6 bases from V and 7 bases from J, with 19 bases in between. CDR3 length: 15 residues. Full variable domain (rest looked up from reference TRBV11-2 and TRBJ2-1): EAGVAQSPRYKIIEKRQSVAFWCNPISGHATLYWYQQILGQGPKLLIQFQNNGVVDDSQLPKDRFSAERLKGVDSTLKIQPAKLEDSAVYLCASRAPGVKRNEQFFGPGTRLTVL.

The chain links TRBV28 to TRBJ1-1; D might be TRBD1 (5 bases). Germline V gives CDR1 MDHEN, CDR2 SYDVKM. V lost 4 bases and J lost 3, with 18 bases in between. The length of the CDR3 is 16 residues. The CDR3 loop reads CASSWARAGGDTEAFF. CDR3 nucleotides: TGTGCCAGCAGTTGGGCTCGGGCAGGAGGGGACACTGAAGCTTTCTTT.

The chain carries TRBV9 and TRBJ1-1, with 8 bases fitting TRBD1. Germline loops: CDR1 SGDLS, CDR2 YYNGEE. This CDR3 comprises 13 residues. The V and J ends lost 3 bases and 8 bases, in that order; junction bases with no gene match: 6. CDR3 residues: CASSAQGAREAFF. CDR3 in DNA: TGTGCCAGCAGCGCCCAGGGGGCTCGCGAAGCTTTCTTT. The whole variable domain, filled in from reference TRBV9 and TRBJ1-1, reads DSGVTQTPKHLITATGQRVTLRCSPRSGDLSVYWYQQSLDQGLQFLIQYYNGEERAKGNILERFSAQQFPDLHSELNLSSLELGDSALYFCASSAQGAREAFFGQGTRLTVV.

This chain joins TRBV7-9 and TRBJ2-1, with TRBD2 matching 9 bases. CDR1 is SEHNR, CDR2 FQNEAQ, per germline (reference sequence). The V gene end was trimmed by 1 base and the J gene end by 6 bases; junction bases not matched to a gene: 4. CDR3 size: 15 residues. CDR3 residues: CASSLVTSGVNEQFF. CDR3 nucleotide sequence: TGTGCCAGCAGCTTAGTGACTAGCGGCGTCAATGAGCAGTTCTTC. Filled out from reference TRBV7-9 and TRBJ2-1, the complete variable domain reads DTGVSQNPRHKITKRGQNVTFRCDPISEHNRLYWYRQTLGQGPEFLTYFQNEAQLEKSRLLSDRFSAERPKGSFSTLEIQRTEQGDSAMYLCASSLVTSGVNEQFFGPGTRLTVL.

This sequence joins TRBV18 and TRBJ1-4; TRBD1 matches at 8 bases. Losses at the gene ends were 3 bases for V and 6 bases for J; bases not matched to a gene: 0. This CDR3 has 13 residues. Germline lookup yields CDR1 KGHSH and CDR2 LQKENI. The DNA for the CDR3 is TGTGCCAGCTCACCGGGACAGGATGAAAAACTGTTTTTT. Translation gives CASSPGQDEKLFF.

In its sample, this clone was seen many times. V usage is TRBV5-1 and J usage is TRBJ2-7; no reliable D call. CDR3 size: 13 residues. Germline CDR1 reads SGHRS; CDR2 reads YFSETQ. The ends were cut back, 4 bases at V and 1 base at J, with 9 bases in the middle. For the CDR3, the DNA is TGCGCCAGCAGCCGTTCGTTTTCCTACGAGCAGTACTTC. Translating it yields CASSRSFSYEQYF.

This chain joins TRBV27 and TRBJ1-2; D remains ambiguous. Germline CDR1 and CDR2: MNHEY and SMNVEV (reference sequence). The CDR3 consists of 11 residues. Trimming shortened V by 5 bases and J by 7 bases, and 8 bases separated the two germline ends. The CDR3 sequence: CASSTLRGYTF. Here the CDR3 DNA reads TGTGCCAGCAGTACCCTTCGTGGCTACACCTTC.

This chain joins TRBV27 and TRBJ2-7, with 13 bases identical to TRBD2. This CDR3 is built from 19 residues. Germline loops: CDR1 MNHEY, CDR2 SMNVEV (reference sequence). Germline trimming cut 6 bases from V and 0 bases from J; bases unmatched to any gene: 14. CDR3 residues: CASSKSTSGRAQFSYEQYF. CDR3 nucleotide sequence: TGTGCCAGCAGCAAGAGCACTAGCGGGAGGGCCCAATTCTCCTACGAGCAGTACTTC.

The chain recombines TRBV5-6 with TRBJ1-4; the match to TRBD1 covers 11 bases. In germline, CDR1 is SGHDT, CDR2 YYEEEE. Germline trimming cut 3 bases from V and 8 bases from J; bases unmatched to any gene: 3. This CDR3 contains 14 residues. Here the CDR3 DNA reads TGTGCCAGCAGCTGGGGACAGGGGGAGGAAAAACTGTTTTTT. Its protein is CASSWGQGEEKLFF.

V usage is TRBV5-1 and J usage is TRBJ1-5, with TRBD1 as a possible D gene (5 bases). V shed 4 bases and J shed 4 bases, with 24 bases lying between them. CDR1 is SGHRS, CDR2 YFSETQ, per germline. The CDR3 spans 18 residues. The CDR3 DNA is TGCGCCAGCAGCCCAGCACCCACGGGGGGGTCTTCTAATCAGCCCCAGCATTTT. It translates to CASSPAPTGGSSNQPQHF.

This clone turned up a few times. The chain links TRBV9 to TRBJ1-1, with D tentatively TRBD1 (6 bases). The CDR3 extends over 17 amino acids. Germline loops: CDR1 SGDLS, CDR2 YYNGEE. V dropped 3 bases and J dropped 4 bases, with 22 bases sitting between them. The CDR3 sequence is CASSGRDSGASSTEAFF. The CDR3 bases are TGTGCCAGCAGCGGGAGAGACTCGGGGGCTTCGAGCACTGAAGCTTTCTTT.

This clone was counted a few times. This rearrangement joins TRBV30 to TRBJ1-5; D may be TRBD1 (6 bases). Germline V gives CDR1 GTSNPN, CDR2 SVGIG (reference sequence). The CDR3 runs to 14 residues. V was trimmed by 4 bases and J by 3 bases, leaving 13 bases between them. The CDR3 region has the DNA TGTGCCTGGAATGACAGGTCAACCAATCAGCCCCAGCATTTT. Its translation is CAWNDRSTNQPQHF.

The CDR3 sequence: CASSRLAGPTSYEQYF. In nucleotides, the CDR3 is TGTGCCAGCAGTCGTCTAGCGGGACCGACCTCCTACGAGCAGTACTTC. The chain couples TRBV11-2 to TRBJ2-7; 9 positions agree with TRBD2. The CDR3 sequence is 16 residues long. Losses at the gene ends were 6 bases for V and 0 bases for J; bases not matched to a gene: 9. CDR1 SGHAT and CDR2 FQNNGV come from the germline V gene.